The 23 T cell receptor beta chains in this list originate from one sample, sequenced in a study of breast tumors, draining lymph nodes, adjacent tissues. The lymph nodes were axillary draining lymph nodes from breast cancer patients. TCRdb called the multiplex PCR reads again in MiXCR, with one record for every CDR3 protein. Altogether approximately 180,000 distinct CDR3 sequences are present, 30% to 35% being singletons, with the ten largest covering roughly 3.8%. Sequenced input: axillary lymph node tissue. The receptors stem from a female donor with breast cancer. Some clones in this sample may be carry-over from other donors' samples.

The chain links TRBV6-6 to TRBJ1-2; D is perhaps TRBD1 (5 bases). CDR3 size: 16 residues. Germline CDR1 is MNHNY and CDR2 is SVGAGI (reference sequence). Trimming cost V 0 bases and J 0 bases, with 11 bases left between them. The CDR3 bases are TGTGCCAGCAGTTACTCCGGGGGGGGTCCTAACTATGGCTACACCTTC. It codes for CASSYSGGGPNYGYTF.

This clonotype was detected many times. This sequence joins TRBV5-1 and TRBJ2-6, with D possibly TRBD1 on 6 matching bases. Germline V CDR1 and CDR2: SGHRS, YFSETQ. The V end was cut by 0 bases, the J end by 0 bases, with 16 bases between. The CDR3 has 19 residues. CDR3 region: CASSLDRVGVSSGANVLTF. The CDR3, as DNA: TGCGCCAGCAGCTTGGACAGGGTAGGGGTGAGCTCTGGGGCCAACGTCCTGACTTTC.

This clonotype was counted at least ten times. J is TRBJ2-5 and V is TRBV20-1, with a tentative D call TRBD2 (5 bases). The CDR3 sequence is 13 residues long. Germline CDR1 reads DFQATT; CDR2 reads SNEGSKA (reference sequence). Trimming took 6 bases from V and 5 from J, leaving 16 bases between them. As DNA, the CDR3 is TGCAGTGCCACTTGGGTCGGCGGGGAGACCCAGTACTTC. This codes for CSATWVGGETQYF.

The rearrangement links TRBV15 to TRBJ2-3, with 7 nucleotides matching TRBD2. The CDR3 has 14 amino acids. The germline CDR1 and CDR2 sequences are LNHNV and YYDKDF (reference sequence). J lost 6 bases, V lost 3 bases, and 6 bases had no gene match. CDR3 region: CATSRRLASDTQYF. CDR3 in DNA: TGTGCCACCAGCAGGAGACTAGCTTCCGATACGCAGTATTTT.

This clonotype showed up many times. The chain links TRBV27 to TRBJ1-2; D gene uncertain. This CDR3 is built from 12 residues. V lost 6 bases and J 7 bases, leaving 12 bases between the germline ends. Germline CDR1 reads MNHEY; CDR2 reads SMNVEV (reference sequence). CDR3 DNA: TGTGCCAGCAGGGCGGGAGTGGCTGGCTACACCTTC. Translating it yields CASRAGVAGYTF.

CDR3: CASSRRGGGEQFF. The CDR3 DNA follows: TGTGCCAGCAGCCGGCGGGGGGGCGGAGAGCAGTTCTTC. The chain carries TRBV28 and TRBJ2-1, with 9 bases aligning to TRBD2. This CDR3 contains 13 residues. Germline CDR1 MDHEN, CDR2 SYDVKM. J lost 10 bases, V lost 6 bases, and 7 bases had no gene match.

This clonotype was recorded at least ten times. This rearrangement joins TRBV10-1 to TRBJ2-1, with 10 bases lining up with TRBD2. The germline CDR1 and CDR2 sequences are WNHNN and SYGVQD (reference sequence). The CDR3 has 14 amino acids. With 3 bases clipped from V and 10 bases from J, the junction kept 6 bases outside the gene matches. Here the CDR3 reads CASSESGGAGEQFF. CDR3 in DNA: TGCGCCAGCAGTGAAAGCGGGGGGGCCGGGGAGCAGTTCTTC.

In its sample, this clonotype was seen many times. The chain joins TRBV5-6 to TRBJ2-1; no firm D call. CDR1 and CDR2 from the germline V gene are SGHDT and YYEEEE. The CDR3 contains 12 residues. Trimming cost V 2 bases and J 10 bases, with 10 bases left between them. The CDR3 is CASSFLAEEQFF. Written as DNA, the CDR3 is TGTGCCAGCAGCTTTCTGGCTGAAGAGCAGTTCTTC. The full variable domain, rest sourced from reference TRBV5-6 and TRBJ2-1, is DAGVTQSPTHLIKTRGQQVTLRCSPKSGHDTVSWYQQALGQGPQFIFQYYEEEERQRGNFPDRFSGHQFPNYSSELNVNALLLGDSALYLCASSFLAEEQFFGPGTRLTVL.

With regard to this clonotype: The junction and the germline gene differ at one end; a read error may be behind it. The chain links TRBV20-1 to TRBJ2-2; D gene uncertain. The CDR3 loop spans 13 amino acids. CDR1 is DFQATT and CDR2 is SNEGSKA in the germline V gene (reference sequence). The CDR3, as DNA: TGCAGTACATTATCAGGAAACACTGGGGAGCTGTTTTTT. It encodes CSTLSGNTGELFF.

A remark on this clonotype: This clone may be a read error of a much larger clone one base away. The chain combines TRBV6-5 with TRBJ2-5; 9 bases agree with TRBD1. Trimming at V came to 6 bases and at J to 4 bases, leaving 9 bases not matched to a gene. This CDR3 region has 15 residues. Germline CDR1 and CDR2: MNHEY and SVGAGI. CDR3 sequence reads: CASSQDRGVGETQYF. The CDR3 bases are TGTGCCAGCAGCCAGGACAGGGGAGTGGGAGAGACCCAGTACTTC.

In regard to this clonotype: Since the CDR3 does not end with the conserved phenylalanine or tryptophan, this likely comes from a read error. The chain joins TRBV7-3 to TRBJ1-3; D is unresolved. Germline lookup yields CDR1 SGHTA and CDR2 FQGTGA. V lost 3 bases to trimming and J lost 6 bases, with 9 bases between them. The CDR3 totals 13 residues. The CDR3 DNA sequence: TGTGCCAGCAGCTTGGATCCAGCAAACACCATATATCTT. It is translated as CASSLDPANTIYL.

This clonotype has only one observation. The chain combines TRBV7-3 with TRBJ1-4, with no clear D. Germline-derived CDR1 and CDR2 are SGHTA and FQGTGA. The CDR3 is 11 amino acids. V was shortened by 8 bases and J by 0 bases, with 1 base between the two germline ends. In DNA form, the CDR3 reads TGTGCCAGCGCAACTAATGAAAAACTGTTTTTT. As protein: CASATNEKLFF.

This clonotype was seen at least ten times. CDR3 coding DNA: TGTGCCAGCAGCTCCGGACTAGCGGGTAACACCGGGGAGCTGTTTTTT. Translation: CASSSGLAGNTGELFF. The chain employs TRBV7-9 and TRBJ2-2, with 11 bases matching TRBD2. The V and J ends lost 4 bases and 2 bases, in that order; junction bases with no gene match: 3. The germline gives CDR1 SEHNR, CDR2 FQNEAQ (reference sequence). The CDR3 contains 16 residues.

The rearrangement links TRBV24-1 to TRBJ1-3; D is ambiguous. Germline V gene sequence: CDR1 KGHDR, CDR2 SFDVKD. Between the trimmed V and J ends, which lost 5 bases and 0 bases, there was a span of 16 bases. The CDR3 runs to 17 residues. CDR3 sequence: CATSGPGRLCSGNTIYF. Here the CDR3 DNA reads TGTGCCACCAGTGGCCCTGGGAGGCTGTGCTCTGGAAACACCATATATTTT.

In regard to this clonotype: A much larger clone lies one base from this, so it may be a read error. CDR3 nucleotides: TGCGCCAGCAGCCAAGATCATGGGACTTTTAGCTCCTACGTGCAGTACTTC. Translating gives CASSQDHGTFSSYVQYF. The V call is TRBV4-1, the J call TRBJ2-7; tentatively, D is TRBD2 (6 bases). There are 17 residues in the CDR3. CDR1 and CDR2 from the germline V gene are MGHRA and YSYEKL.

Many counts were recorded for this clonotype. J is TRBJ1-4 and V is TRBV5-8, with TRBD1 as a possible D gene (5 bases). The germline V and J ends were trimmed by 0 bases and 3 bases, with 9 bases remaining between them. Germline V CDR1 and CDR2: SGHTS, YDEGEE. This CDR3 has 15 amino acids. In DNA form, the CDR3 reads TGTGCCAGCAGCTTGGCCGGGACGGCTAATGAAAAACTGTTTTTT. Protein: CASSLAGTANEKLFF.

Ten or more counts support this clonotype. The genes are TRBV7-8 and TRBJ2-2; 11 nucleotides line up with TRBD2. The length of the CDR3 is 16 residues. V lost 4 bases and J lost 4; bases outside the gene matches: 5. Germline V gene data show CDR1 as SGHVS and CDR2 as FQNEAQ. CDR3 protein: CASSSLAGGFTGELFF. Written as DNA, the CDR3 is TGTGCCAGCAGCTCTCTAGCGGGGGGCTTCACCGGGGAGCTGTTTTTT.

The DNA of the CDR3 is TGTGCCACGGGAGAGAGCTACGAGTTAGGATCGGAAGGATCACGTGAAAAACTGTTTTTT. Residues: CATGESYELGSEGSREKLFF. The chain has TRBV10-3 and TRBJ1-4; D remains ambiguous. CDR1 and CDR2 (germline): ENHRY, SYGVKD. V was trimmed by 10 bases and J by 7 bases, leaving 37 bases between them. The CDR3 has 20 amino acids.

The sample holds many counts of this clonotype. V is TRBV25-1 and J is TRBJ2-3; no clear D gene. V lost 6 bases, J lost 2 bases, and 15 bases lay in between. From germline, CDR1 is MGHDK and CDR2 SYGVNS. The CDR3 has 15 amino acids. The CDR3 is CASSGPAAFTDTQYF. In nucleotides, the CDR3 is TGTGCCAGCAGCGGCCCGGCGGCCTTCACAGATACGCAGTATTTT.

This clonotype has at least ten counts. V and J are TRBV6-5 and TRBJ1-2, with D possibly matching TRBD1 (6 bases). This CDR3 spans 13 amino acids. V dropped 5 bases and J dropped 7 bases, with 14 bases sitting between them. From germline, CDR1 is MNHEY and CDR2 SVGAGI. CDR3 in amino acids: CASSDNRVPGYTF. The CDR3, as DNA: TGTGCCAGCAGTGACAACAGGGTTCCTGGCTACACCTTC.

This clonotype was seen more than once but under ten times. This chain joins TRBV5-1 and TRBJ1-1; D ambiguous. Deletions cut 4 bases from V and 4 bases from J, with 14 bases between. Per germline, CDR1 SGHRS and CDR2 YFSETQ. The CDR3 covers 14 residues. The CDR3 nucleotides are TGCGCCAGCAGCGCCGACGGGCGGGCCACTGAAGCTTTCTTT. It encodes CASSADGRATEAFF.

This clonotype was recorded many times. The chain uses TRBV12-3 or TRBV12-4 and TRBJ2-7; D remains ambiguous. The CDR3 has 14 residues. Between the trimmed V and J ends, which lost 6 bases and 0 bases, there was a span of 12 bases. The CDR3 DNA reads as TGTGCCAGCAGAACCGCGGCAGCCTCCTACGAGCAGTACTTC. Its translation is CASRTAAASYEQYF.

This clonotype has a count of ten or more. V is TRBV7-2 and J is TRBJ1-6; D gene uncertain. V was trimmed by 1 base and J by 10 bases, leaving 5 bases between them. CDR1 is SGHTA, CDR2 FQGNSA, per germline. CDR3 length equals 12 residues. In nucleotides, the CDR3 is TGTGCCAGCAGCTTAGTGGCGTCACCCCTCCACTTT. Translating it yields CASSLVASPLHF.